Listed here are 12 T cell receptor beta chains from one sample, sequenced in a study of identical twins. TCRdb ran MiXCR on the 5' RACE reads and lists one entry per CDR3 protein. The data contain hundreds of thousands of distinct CDR3 sequences, approximately 9% of them singletons. Sequenced sample: memory (CD45RO+) T cells sorted from blood. These receptors all stem from a young woman in good health.

The V call is TRBV27, the J call TRBJ2-7; TRBD1 matches 7 bases. Germline lookup yields CDR1 MNHEY and CDR2 SMNVEV (reference sequence). This CDR3 is built from 14 residues. The J segment lost 2 bases and the V segment lost 5 bases, leaving 6 bases of the junction unmatched. The CDR3 DNA reads as TGTGCCAGCAGTGGGACAGCCCTTACCTACGAGCAGTACTTC. Translated: CASSGTALTYEQYF.

About this clonotype itself: A single base separates this from a much larger clone, so it may be a read error. The rearrangement uses TRBV20-1 and TRBJ1-1; tentatively, D is TRBD1 (5 bases). V was shortened by 5 bases and J by 3 bases, with 13 bases between the two germline ends. Germline V gives CDR1 DFQATT, CDR2 SNEGSKA (reference sequence). The length of the CDR3 is 13 residues. The CDR3 coding sequence is TGCAGTGCTGGGTCAGGGTGGGACACTGAAGCTTTCTTT. Its protein is CSAGSGWDTEAFF.

CDR3 amino acids: CAWSALTGNEFF. The CDR3 region has the DNA TGTGCCTGGAGTGCCTTGACAGGGAATGAGTTCTTC. The chain links TRBV30 to TRBJ2-1; 7 bases agree with TRBD1. The CDR3 covers 12 residues. V shed 1 base and J 14 bases; nucleotides not matched to a gene: 8. Germline loops: CDR1 GTSNPN, CDR2 SVGIG (reference sequence).

This clonotype was recorded many times. The V gene is TRBV12-3 or TRBV12-4, the J gene TRBJ1-2; tentatively, D is TRBD1 (5 bases). The CDR3 runs 13 residues. Deletions cut 5 bases from V and 4 bases from J, with 11 bases between. The CDR3 protein is CASSNDRPYGYTF. The CDR3 DNA reads TGTGCCAGCAGTAATGACAGACCCTATGGCTACACCTTC.

A word on this clonotype: A much larger clonotype is one base distant, so this may be a read error. The chain has TRBV6-2 or TRBV6-3 and TRBJ2-7, with 7 nucleotides matching TRBD1. The CDR3 contains 14 residues. Losses at the gene ends were 6 bases for V and 2 bases for J; bases not matched to a gene: 7. Germline V gene data show CDR1 as MNHEY and CDR2 as SVGEGT. As DNA, the CDR3 is TGTGCCAGCAGCGGACATGGACAGGCCTACGAGCAGTACTTC. Encoded protein: CASSGHGQAYEQYF.

This chain links TRBV28 with TRBJ2-7; D call uncertain. The ends were cut back, 3 bases at V and 0 bases at J, with 9 bases in the middle. Germline V lookup: CDR1 MDHEN, CDR2 SYDVKM. The CDR3 contains 14 residues. The CDR3 region has the DNA TGTGCCAGCAGTTTGTGGGCAGGCTCCTACGAGCAGTACTTC. It is translated as CASSLWAGSYEQYF.

A few counts support this clonotype. This rearrangement joins TRBV7-3 to TRBJ2-1, with TRBD1 matching 10 bases. The CDR3 extends over 14 amino acids. The V and J ends lost 6 bases and 9 bases, in that order; junction bases with no gene match: 8. CDR1 is SGHTA and CDR2 is FQGTGA in the germline V gene. The CDR3 is CASRAGQGLGEQFF. The CDR3 DNA follows: TGTGCCAGCAGGGCGGGACAGGGGTTAGGTGAGCAGTTCTTC.

This clonotype has more than one count but fewer than ten. The chain joins TRBV9 to TRBJ2-6; D may correspond to TRBD1 or TRBD2 (5 bases each). This CDR3 has 16 amino acids. Trimming took off 2 bases at V and 3 bases at J, with 12 bases between the two ends. Germline CDR1 and CDR2: SGDLS and YYNGEE. CDR3 residues: CASSVRGESGANVLTF. The CDR3 nucleotides read TGTGCCAGCAGCGTCCGGGGCGAAAGTGGGGCCAACGTCCTGACTTTC.

This chain joins TRBV20-1 and TRBJ2-2; unclear D gene. The CDR3 is 13 amino acids. The germline gives CDR1 DFQATT, CDR2 SNEGSKA (reference sequence). V was pared by 3 bases and J by 0 bases, with 5 bases between. CDR3 sequence: CSASLANTGELFF. For the CDR3, the DNA is TGCAGTGCTAGCCTAGCGAACACCGGGGAGCTGTTTTTT.

V gene TRBV7-9 combines with J gene TRBJ2-7; TRBD2 might be the D (5 bases). This CDR3 comprises 14 residues. V was clipped by 4 bases and J by 2 bases, with 12 bases between them. Germline-derived CDR1 and CDR2 are SEHNR and FQNEAQ (reference sequence). CDR3 loop: CASSSQARAYEQYF. The CDR3 coding sequence is TGTGCCAGCAGCTCCCAGGCGAGGGCCTACGAGCAGTACTTC.

This clonotype was counted at least ten times. The chain links TRBV5-6 to TRBJ1-1; D perhaps matches TRBD1 (5 bases). V was trimmed by 1 base and J by 1 base, leaving 17 bases between them. Germline V gene lookup returns CDR1 SGHDT and CDR2 YYEEEE. The CDR3 contains 17 residues. The CDR3 nucleotides are TGTGCCAGCAGCTTGCGGGGGAACCCCACTACGAACACTGAAGCTTTCTTT. Its protein is CASSLRGNPTTNTEAFF.

This clonotype occurred a few times. The chain couples TRBV12-3 or TRBV12-4 to TRBJ1-4; D is perhaps TRBD1 (6 bases). The CDR3 totals 17 residues. Trimming shortened V by 6 bases and J by 0 bases, and 17 bases separated the two germline ends. CDR3 nucleotides: TGTGCCAGCAGCATGACAGGAGGAATTGCAACTAATGAAAAACTGTTTTTT. Its protein product is CASSMTGGIATNEKLFF.